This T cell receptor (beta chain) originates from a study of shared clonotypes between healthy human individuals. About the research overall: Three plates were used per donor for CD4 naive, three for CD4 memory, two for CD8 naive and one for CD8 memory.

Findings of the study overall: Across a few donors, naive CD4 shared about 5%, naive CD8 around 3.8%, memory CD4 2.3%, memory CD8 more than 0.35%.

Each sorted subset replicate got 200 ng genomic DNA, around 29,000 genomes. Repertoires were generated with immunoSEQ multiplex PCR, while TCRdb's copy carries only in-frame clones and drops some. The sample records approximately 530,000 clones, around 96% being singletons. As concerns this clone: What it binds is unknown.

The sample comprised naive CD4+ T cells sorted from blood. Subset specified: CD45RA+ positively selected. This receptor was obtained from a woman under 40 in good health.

CDR3 protein: CASSLGGFMNTEAFF. The CDR3, as DNA: TGTGCCAGCAGCTTAGGGGGGTTCATGAACACTGAAGCTTTCTTT. This chain uses TRBV7-2 with TRBJ1-1; possibly TRBD1 for D (5 bases). Germline CDR1 SGHTA, CDR2 FQGNSA. CDR3 size: 15 residues. V dropped 1 base and J dropped 0 bases, with 9 bases sitting between them.